This T cell receptor (beta chain) was found in a study of T-cell memory formation after mild COVID-19. Study-level background: TCR clusters mostly belonged to single donors. Study results and caveats: There were some responding clones in pre-infection memory, which suggested that cross-reactive memory had joined. Contracting clones, day 15 to 85, had balanced CD4/CD8, and later expanders favored CD4+.

Germline-derived CDR1 and CDR2 are SGHTA and FQGNSA. V was shortened by 4 bases and J by 6 bases, with 12 bases between the two germline ends. The CDR3 totals 13 residues. Using constant-segment primers, 5'RACE produced TCR alpha and TCR beta cDNA libraries carrying sample barcodes and UMIs. TCRdb processed the 5' RACE reads anew with MiXCR; each CDR3 protein has one entry. The sample lists more than 85,000 distinct CDR3 sequences, over 8.5% seen once, with about 40% in the top ten. A remark on this clonotype: Its antigen is not identified.

This chain joins TRBV7-2 and TRBJ1-1; TRBD1 might be the D (6 bases). The clonotype originates from a young man who had mild COVID-19 (a few samples of this study predate the infection). Cell type and time point are not known. The sequenced material came from PBMCs or a T cell subset sorted from them (not recorded which). The CDR3 is CASSSTGLAEAFF. In DNA form, the CDR3 reads TGTGCCAGCAGCTCTACAGGGCTCGCTGAAGCTTTCTTT.